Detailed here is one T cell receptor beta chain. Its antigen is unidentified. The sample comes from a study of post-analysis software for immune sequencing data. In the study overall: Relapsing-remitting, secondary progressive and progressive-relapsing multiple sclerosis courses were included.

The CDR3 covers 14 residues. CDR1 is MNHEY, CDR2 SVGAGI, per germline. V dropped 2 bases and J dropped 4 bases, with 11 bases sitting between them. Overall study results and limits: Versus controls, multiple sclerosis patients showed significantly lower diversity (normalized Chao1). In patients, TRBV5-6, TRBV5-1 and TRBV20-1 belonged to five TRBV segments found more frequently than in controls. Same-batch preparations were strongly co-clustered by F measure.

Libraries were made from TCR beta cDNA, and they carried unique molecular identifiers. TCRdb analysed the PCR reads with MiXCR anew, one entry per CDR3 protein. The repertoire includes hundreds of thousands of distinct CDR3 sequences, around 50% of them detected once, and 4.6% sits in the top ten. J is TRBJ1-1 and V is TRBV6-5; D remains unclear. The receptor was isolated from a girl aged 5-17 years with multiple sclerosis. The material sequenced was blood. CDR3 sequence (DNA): TGTGCCAGCAGTTACGGGCAGAAGGGCACTGAAGCTTTCTTT. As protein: CASSYGQKGTEAFF.